This TCR beta chain was identified in a study of persistence of HIV-infected CD4 T cells. This CDR3 has 18 residues. Germline V CDR1 and CDR2: SGHVS, FNYEAQ. V lost 5 bases and J lost 1, with 23 bases in between. This was the immunoSEQ version 4 assay in survey mode. Generated by immunoSEQ multiplex PCR, the TCRdb table keeps only in-frame clones and is missing some. The sample has more than 30,000 clones; 82% are singletons. With respect to this clone: Its antigen is unidentified.

Stimulation used around 10 ug/mL lysate from CMV-infected fibroblasts. Memory cells lacking CD40L and CD69 with high CD45RO were sorted. Adults with HIV-1 started suppressive ART while chronically infected. The sequence was obtained from an adult woman with HIV who was CMV-seropositive. The sample in question was CD4+ T cells sorted from PBMCs after approximately 19-hour stimulation, obtained from a patient who received antiretroviral therapy. This chain connects TRBV7-6 to TRBJ2-5; no clear D gene. CDR3 sequence: CASSTYPPSGVRQETQYF. The CDR3 DNA reads TGTGCCAGCAGCACTTACCCCCCTTCTGGGGTACGCCAAGAGACCCAGTACTTC.